Following are 4 T cell receptor beta chains from one sample sequenced in a study of blood T cell repertoires in COVID-19. This table comes from immunoSEQ multiplex PCR, and its TCRdb copy is limited to in-frame clones, with some not included. The table lists under 150,000 clones, almost 80% of them singletons. Source material: peripheral blood. The receptor set was obtained from a man aged 50 to 59 with active or convalescent COVID-19.

The J gene is TRBJ1-2, the V gene TRBV10-1; TRBD1 agrees at 10 bases. The CDR3 runs 11 residues. CDR1 and CDR2 (germline): WNHNN, SYGVQD (reference sequence). V trimming: 10 bases; J trimming: 7 bases; junction bases outside the gene matches: 3. CDR3 sequence (DNA): TGCGCCAACGGGACAGGGGTTGGCTACACCTTC. Protein: CANGTGVGYTF.

This clone was recorded a few times. V and J are TRBV12-3 or TRBV12-4 and TRBJ1-2; 9 nucleotides line up with TRBD1. V dropped 3 bases and J dropped 6; count of bases not matched to a gene: 2. The CDR3 length is 13 residues. The CDR3 loop reads CASSFRTGDGYTF. The CDR3 DNA follows: TGTGCCAGCAGTTTTAGGACAGGGGATGGCTACACCTTC.

The chain joins TRBV27 to TRBJ1-5; D is possibly TRBD1 (5 bases). Germline CDR1 MNHEY, CDR2 SMNVEV (reference sequence). The CDR3 runs 14 residues. V was clipped by 1 base and J by 5 bases, with 9 bases between them. The CDR3 DNA reads TGTGCCAGCAGTTTATTAGGGGTAGATCAGCCCCAGCATTTT. Amino acids: CASSLLGVDQPQHF.

This chain connects TRBV6-5 to TRBJ2-7; TRBD1 matches at 9 bases. The germline CDR1 and CDR2 sequences are MNHEY and SVGAGI. The CDR3 covers 14 residues. The V segment lost 2 bases and the J segment 3 bases; nucleotides outside the gene matches: 2. The CDR3 reads CASSYADRGYEQYF. The CDR3 DNA sequence: TGTGCCAGCAGTTACGCGGACAGGGGCTACGAGCAGTACTTC.